This T cell receptor (beta chain) was sequenced for a study of shared clonotypes between healthy human individuals. Overall study: Per donor, CD8 memory used one plate, CD8 naive used two, CD4 memory used three and CD4 naive used three.

CD45RO-negative cells were positively selected for CCR7, leaving out terminally differentiated effector memory CD45RA+ cells. A word on this clone: What it recognizes is unknown.

The study, taken as a whole, reports: The small donor group covered limited genetic and exposure diversity. Only blood underwent sampling, and tissue repertoires likely differ. Naive CD4 clonotypes were shared across several donors at 4.5% to 6.5%.

Clones were sequenced by immunoSEQ multiplex PCR, and TCRdb holds only the in-frame ones, with some missing. The data hold roughly 1,800,000 clones, with over 85% observed a single time. The TCR comes from a man younger than 30 in good health. Sequencing was carried out using naive CD8+ T cells sorted from blood.

CDR3 sequence reads: CASSLSLAGGSYEQYF. Here the CDR3 DNA reads TGTGCCAGCAGCTTATCGCTAGCGGGAGGTTCCTACGAGCAGTACTTC. The chain recombines TRBV11-2 with TRBJ2-7; TRBD2 aligns across 11 bases. The CDR3 is made up of 16 amino acids. The germline V gene encodes CDR1 SGHAT and CDR2 FQNNGV. Trimming took 2 bases from V and 1 from J; bases not matched to a gene: 4.